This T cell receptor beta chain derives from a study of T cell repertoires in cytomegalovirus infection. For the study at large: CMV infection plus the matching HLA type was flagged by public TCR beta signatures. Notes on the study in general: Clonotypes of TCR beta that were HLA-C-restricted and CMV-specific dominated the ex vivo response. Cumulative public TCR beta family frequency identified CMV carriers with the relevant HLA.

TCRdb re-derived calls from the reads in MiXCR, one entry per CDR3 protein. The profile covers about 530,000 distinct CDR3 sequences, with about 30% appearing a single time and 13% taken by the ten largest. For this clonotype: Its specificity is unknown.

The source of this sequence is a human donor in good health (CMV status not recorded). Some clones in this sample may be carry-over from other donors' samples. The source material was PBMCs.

In nucleotides, the CDR3 is TGTGCCAGCAGTCCTCGGGTCGAAACATACTACGAGCAGTACTTC. Protein: CASSPRVETYYEQYF. The V gene is TRBV6-2 or TRBV6-3, the J gene TRBJ2-7; D remains unclear. V was shortened by 5 bases and J by 3 bases, with 17 bases between the two germline ends. CDR1 and CDR2 from the germline V gene are MNHEY and SVGEGT. The length of the CDR3 is 15 residues.